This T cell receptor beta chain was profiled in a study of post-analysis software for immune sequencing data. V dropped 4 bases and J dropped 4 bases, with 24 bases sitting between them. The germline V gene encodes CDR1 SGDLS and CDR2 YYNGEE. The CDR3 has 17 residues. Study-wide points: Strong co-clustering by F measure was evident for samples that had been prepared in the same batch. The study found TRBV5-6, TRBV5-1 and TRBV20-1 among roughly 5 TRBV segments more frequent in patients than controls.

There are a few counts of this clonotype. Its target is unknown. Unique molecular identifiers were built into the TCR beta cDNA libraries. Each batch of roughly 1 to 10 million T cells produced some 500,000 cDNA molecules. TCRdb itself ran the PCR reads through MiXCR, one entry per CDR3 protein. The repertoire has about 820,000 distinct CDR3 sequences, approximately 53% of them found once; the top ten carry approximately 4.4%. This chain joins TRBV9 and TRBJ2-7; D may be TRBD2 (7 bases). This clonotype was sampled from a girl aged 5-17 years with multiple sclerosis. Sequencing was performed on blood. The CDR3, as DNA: TGTGCCAGCAGCCCATGGGGGGGCCGGGAGACGTCTTACGAGCAGTACTTC. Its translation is CASSPWGGRETSYEQYF.